These T cell receptor beta chains were read from a single sample in a study of long-term antiretroviral therapy in people with HIV. Sequencing was performed with immunoSEQ multiplex PCR; in TCRdb, only in-frame clones are kept and a portion is missing. The data contain approximately 24,000 clones, 90% to 95% of them singletons. Specimen: unsorted PBMCs, collected about 4.7 years after starting antiretroviral therapy. Receptors originate from a woman aged 50 to 60 with HIV. Each CDR3 is given with its conserved first and last residue. The D gene is left open where the match is weak. Clone size is stated in some rows and not others, as once, few, many or a class when expanded.

CDR3,DNA,V,length,J,D,size
CAISPGPLRNTIYF,TGTGCCATCAGTCCGGGCCCTTTGAGAAACACCATATATTTT,TRBV10-3,14,TRBJ1-3,NA,NA
CASRSGPWETGELFF,TGTGCCAGCAGATCGGGGCCATGGGAGACCGGGGAGCTGTTTTTT,TRBV7-6,15,TRBJ2-2,NA,NA
CASSFQRVPNEQFF,TGTGCCAGCAGTTTTCAACGTGTACCGAATGAGCAGTTCTTC,TRBV28,14,TRBJ2-1,NA,NA
CASSLGGLRGETQYF,TGTGCCAGCAGTTTAGGGGGGCTAAGGGGAGAGACCCAGTACTTC,TRBV28,15,TRBJ2-5,NA,NA
CASSLETGRQPQHF,TGTGCCAGCAGCTTAGAAACAGGCCGTCAGCCCCAGCATTTT,TRBV7-8,14,TRBJ1-5,NA,NA
CATSPHGGRMDTGELFF,TGCGCCACCTCCCCCCACGGAGGAAGGATGGACACCGGGGAGCTGTTTTTT,TRBV4-1,17,TRBJ2-2,NA,NA
CASSDASGTYNEQFF,TGTGCCAGCAGTGATGCTAGCGGCACCTACAATGAGCAGTTCTTC,TRBV6-1,15,TRBJ2-1,TRBD2,NA
CAWSVRGGYTF,TGTGCCTGGAGTGTACGGGGAGGCTACACCTTC,TRBV30,11,TRBJ1-2,NA,once
CASSLGQTRTLYEQYF,TGTGCCAGCAGCCTTGGACAGACGAGGACCTTATACGAGCAGTACTTC,TRBV13,16,TRBJ2-7,NA,NA
CASSLSGTGSIKAFF,TGTGCCAGCAGCCTCTCCGGGACAGGGAGTATAAAAGCTTTCTTT,TRBV7-9,15,TRBJ1-1,TRBD1,NA
CASSPRQGGVMNTEAFF,TGTGCCAGTAGCCCTCGACAGGGGGGGGTAATGAACACTGAAGCTTTCTTT,TRBV19,17,TRBJ1-1,TRBD1,NA
CASSPGTSGATDTQYF,TGTGCCAGCAGCCCGGGGACTAGCGGGGCCACAGATACGCAGTATTTT,TRBV7-9,16,TRBJ2-3,TRBD2,NA
CASSLGPSALGYTF,TGTGCCAGCAGTTTAGGGCCCTCTGCACTTGGCTACACCTTC,TRBV28,14,TRBJ1-2,NA,NA
CSATDRGSSYEQYF,TGCAGCGCCACGGACAGGGGGTCCTCCTACGAGCAGTACTTC,TRBV29-1,14,TRBJ2-7,TRBD1,NA
CASGLVQVSRERTYNEQFF,TGTGCTAGTGGTTTGGTACAGGTCTCGCGGGAGAGGACCTACAATGAGCAGTTCTTC,TRBV12-5,19,TRBJ2-1,TRBD2,NA
CASSQAVLLTDTQYF,TGCGCCAGCAGCCAAGCCGTGCTACTCACAGATACGCAGTATTTT,TRBV4-3,15,TRBJ2-3,NA,NA
CASSQRAQQGETQYF,TGTGCCAGCAGCCAGCGGGCCCAACAGGGGGAGACCCAGTACTTC,TRBV5-4,15,TRBJ2-5,NA,NA
CASSYDRGSTGELFF,TGTGCCAGCAGCTATGACAGGGGATCCACCGGGGAGCTGTTTTTT,TRBV28,15,TRBJ2-2,TRBD1,NA
CASSEWIQETQYF,TGTGCCAGCAGTGAGTGGATCCAAGAGACCCAGTACTTC,TRBV6-1,13,TRBJ2-5,NA,NA
CASSLGAQPQHF,TGTGCCAGCAGCTTAGGGGCTCAGCCCCAGCATTTT,TRBV7-8,12,TRBJ1-5,NA,NA
CASSESGRARNEQFF,TGTGCCAGCAGTGAAAGCGGGAGGGCCCGGAATGAGCAGTTCTTC,TRBV2,15,TRBJ2-1,TRBD2,NA
CASSLGTENQPQHF,TGTGCCAGCAGCTTGGGGACAGAAAATCAGCCCCAGCATTTT,TRBV5-5,14,TRBJ1-5,NA,NA
CAISDRPGLAKGTLTDTQYF,TGTGCCATCAGCGACCGCCCCGGACTAGCGAAAGGCACCCTCACAGATACGCAGTATTTT,TRBV10-3,20,TRBJ2-3,TRBD2,NA
CASSLSDGNLFEQYF,TGTGCCAGCAGCTTATCGGACGGGAACCTCTTTGAGCAGTACTTC,TRBV11-2,15,TRBJ2-7,NA,NA
CASRTDGTGYSGYTF,TGTGCCAGTAGGACGGACGGGACAGGTTATTCCGGCTACACCTTC,TRBV19,15,TRBJ1-2,TRBD1,NA
CASSFGQGYEQYF,TGTGCCAGTAGTTTCGGACAGGGATACGAGCAGTACTTC,TRBV19,13,TRBJ2-7,TRBD1,NA
CASSLQGSGNTIYF,TGTGCCAGCAGCTTACAGGGGAGTGGAAACACCATATATTTT,TRBV25-1,14,TRBJ1-3,TRBD1,NA
CASTRSGNEQFF,TGTGCCAGCACGCGGAGCGGCAATGAGCAGTTCTTC,TRBV28,12,TRBJ2-1,NA,NA
CASSQQGSRDTQYF,TGTGCCAGCAGCCAACAGGGGTCTCGGGATACGCAGTATTTT,TRBV14,14,TRBJ2-3,NA,NA
CASSPGLSIDEQFF,TGTGCCAGCAGCCCGGGACTAAGTATAGATGAGCAGTTCTTC,TRBV7-9,14,TRBJ2-1,TRBD2,NA